This T cell receptor beta chain was observed in a study of cytomegalovirus exposure and HLA in healthy donors. Measured with immunoSEQ multiplex PCR; TCRdb has only the in-frame clones, and not every one. The sample lists about 110,000 clones; around nine tenths were seen once. CDR1 is SQVTM and CDR2 is ANQGSEA in the germline V gene. The length of the CDR3 is 14 residues. V dropped 6 bases and J dropped 0 bases, with 11 bases sitting between them. General study points: 150 to 200 TCR beta chains were listed as cytomegalovirus-associated. Using the classifier, cytomegalovirus status was reportedly diagnosed with high specificity and sensitivity.

A note on this clone: Its antigen is currently unknown.

The clonotype comes from a woman aged 18-35 years in good health and CMV-seronegative. The V call is TRBV29-1, the J call TRBJ2-2; D might be TRBD1 (6 bases). Sequenced input: PBMCs. For the CDR3, the DNA is TGCAGCGTAGCAGGGGCCCCGAACACCGGGGAGCTGTTTTTT. It specifies CSVAGAPNTGELFF.